There are a few counts of the clone carrying this T cell receptor (beta chain). No antigen is known for it. This sample is drawn from a study of T-cell reconstitution after alpha-beta-depleted transplantation in children. Findings and caveats of the study: Some patients' high day-60 TCRbeta diversity was traced to surviving recipient T cells and thymic progenitors. In patients about two months after transplant, alpha-beta T cells reportedly arose from several hundred expanded graft clones.

The CDR3 sequence is 13 residues long. V gave up 4 bases and J gave up 0 bases, with 9 bases separating them. Germline CDR1 and CDR2: DFQATT and SNEGSKA (reference sequence). Unique molecular identifiers were built into the TCRbeta library. In TCRdb, the PCR reads were re-called with MiXCR into one record per CDR3 protein. This sample yields about 420,000 distinct CDR3 sequences, of which 15% to 20% are seen a single time; less than 30% belongs to the top ten. The sample consisted of PBMCs, mostly from graft donor cells, taken 360 days after TCRalphabeta/CD19-depleted stem cell transplant. The TCR was taken from a boy under three years old who had a stem cell transplant for Wiskott-Aldrich syndrome, so the T cells may come from the graft donor. This chain joins TRBV20-1 and TRBJ2-5; a weak D match, TRBD1 (5 bases). CDR3 sequence: CSANGRDQETQYF. The CDR3 nucleotides are TGCAGTGCTAACGGCAGGGACCAAGAGACCCAGTACTTC.